Each of the 10 T cell receptor beta chains below was sequenced from the same sample in a study of blood T cell repertoires in COVID-19. Sequencing used immunoSEQ multiplex PCR; TCRdb keeps in-frame clones, though not all of them. In the table there are 370,000 or so clones, about 90% of which are singletons. Sequencing was carried out using PBMCs or T cells enriched from blood (not recorded which). The receptors were gathered from a man aged 25 to 40 who had recovered from COVID-19.

CDR3 protein: CASSEGGSSNQPQHF. CDR3 coding DNA: TGTGCCAGCAGTGAAGGGGGCTCGAGCAATCAGCCCCAGCATTTT. The rearrangement uses TRBV6-1 and TRBJ1-5; D is perhaps TRBD1 (5 bases). V was pared by 1 base and J by 1 base, with 8 bases between. Germline V gene data show CDR1 as MNHNS and CDR2 as SASEGT. CDR3 length: 15 residues.

The chain is built from TRBV27 and TRBJ2-1, with 8 bases identical to TRBD2. CDR3 length equals 12 residues. Germline assignment: CDR1 MNHEY and CDR2 SMNVEV (reference sequence). V was clipped by 9 bases and J by 5 bases; unmatched bases: 3. CDR3 sequence reads: CASKRGNNEQFF. In DNA form, the CDR3 reads TGTGCCAGTAAGCGGGGGAACAATGAGCAGTTCTTC.

The chain joins TRBV6-4 to TRBJ1-2; D gene ambiguous. The germline V gene encodes CDR1 MRHNA and CDR2 SNTAGT. The CDR3 is made up of 15 amino acids. The germline V and J ends were trimmed by 8 bases and 4 bases, with 20 bases remaining between them. CDR3 coding DNA: TGTGCCAGCTCTGCTAGGTTCCCGGCACTCTATGGCTACACCTTC. Its translation: CASSARFPALYGYTF.

The chain joins TRBV27 to TRBJ2-2; D call uncertain. Trimming took 3 bases from V and 4 from J, leaving 3 bases between them. The CDR3 has 12 amino acids. Germline assignment: CDR1 MNHEY and CDR2 SMNVEV (reference sequence). CDR3 coding DNA: TGTGCCAGCAGTTTCGGCACCGGGGAGCTGTTTTTT. Translation: CASSFGTGELFF.

This sequence joins TRBV19 and TRBJ2-1; 10 bases match TRBD2. Per germline, CDR1 LNHDA and CDR2 SQIVND (reference sequence). This CDR3 is built from 16 residues. The ends lost 7 bases at V and 7 bases at J; junction bases unmatched: 13. The DNA of the CDR3 is TGTGCCAGTATGAAACTAGCGGGGCCCTCTTTGAATGAGCAGTTCTTC. Its translation: CASMKLAGPSLNEQFF.

This chain joins TRBV5-5 and TRBJ2-2; D may be TRBD1 (5 bases). Germline V gene sequence: CDR1 SGHKS, CDR2 YYEKEE (reference sequence). CDR3 length: 13 amino acids. The germline V and J ends were trimmed by 3 bases and 7 bases, with 10 bases remaining between them. The CDR3 is CASSSQGIGELFF. DNA of the CDR3: TGTGCCAGCAGCTCGCAGGGTATCGGGGAGCTGTTTTTT.

The chain carries TRBV15 and TRBJ1-3; D gene ambiguous. CDR3 length: 16 amino acids. Germline-derived CDR1 and CDR2 are LNHNV and YYDKDF (reference sequence). V lost 1 base, J lost 2 bases, and 12 bases lay in between. DNA for the CDR3: TGTGCCACCAGCAGAGCGGGAATCGTGACTGGAAACACCATATATTTT. As protein: CATSRAGIVTGNTIYF.

This clone occurred a few times. V is TRBV6-5 and J is TRBJ1-1; a weak D match, TRBD1 (5 bases). The CDR3 is 12 residues long. V was cut by 10 bases and J by 4 bases, with 13 bases left in between. CDR1 is MNHEY, CDR2 SVGAGI, per germline. CDR3 loop: CATAAGVTEAFF. The DNA of the CDR3 is TGTGCCACCGCCGCGGGGGTCACTGAAGCTTTCTTT.

This clone was seen just once. This sequence joins TRBV6-5 and TRBJ2-1, with 11 bases matching TRBD1. V gave up 6 bases and J gave up 9 bases; unmatched junction bases: 10. This CDR3 region has 15 residues. The V gene's germline CDR1 is MNHEY and CDR2 SVGAGI. Here the CDR3 DNA reads TGTGCCAGCAGAACCGGGACAGGGGGTTTTGGTGAGCAGTTCTTC. Protein: CASRTGTGGFGEQFF.

The table lists this clone with a count of one. The CDR3 DNA reads as TGTGCCAGCAGCCAACGTACAGGTTCCTCTGGAAACACCATATATTTT. Amino acids: CASSQRTGSSGNTIYF. The J gene is TRBJ1-3, the V gene TRBV3-1 (or the pseudogene TRBV3-2), with a weak D call TRBD1 (5 bases). Germline CDR1 and CDR2: LGHDT and YNNKEL (reference sequence). This CDR3 comprises 16 residues. Trimming took off 2 bases at V and 0 bases at J, with 11 bases between the two ends.